This passage covers 23 T cell receptor beta chains from one sample sequenced in a study of blood T cell repertoires in COVID-19. The assay was immunoSEQ multiplex PCR, and TCRdb's table has in-frame clones only and misses some. The data hold approximately 190,000 clones, with 65% to 85% observed a single time. The sequencing sample was made of peripheral blood. Receptors were obtained from a young woman with acute or convalescent COVID-19.

This clone was picked up one time. The chain has TRBV7-8 and TRBJ2-5; 7 nucleotides align to TRBD2. Germline CDR1 SGHVS, CDR2 FQNEAQ. Trimming removed 0 bases from V and 5 bases from J; junction bases left unmatched: 12. The CDR3 extends over 17 amino acids. For the CDR3, the DNA is TGTGCCAGCAGCTTAGCGGGTGGCGGGAGACGGTGGGAGACCCAGTACTTC. The encoded protein is CASSLAGGGRRWETQYF. The variable domain in full, completed from reference TRBV7-8 and TRBJ2-5, reads GAGVSQSPRYKVAKRGQDVALRCDPISGHVSLFWYQQALGQGPEFLTYFQNEAQLDKSGLPSDRFFAERPEGSVSTLKIQRTQQEDSAVYLCASSLAGGGRRWETQYFGPGTRLLVL.

The chain combines TRBV28 with TRBJ2-5; D may be TRBD2 (5 bases). From germline, CDR1 is MDHEN and CDR2 SYDVKM. The CDR3 is 14 residues long. The V end was cut by 5 bases, the J end by 3 bases, with 13 bases between. Here the CDR3 DNA reads TGTGCCAGCAGTGAAAAGCGGTTGAAAGAGACCCAGTACTTC. Protein product: CASSEKRLKETQYF.

This chain connects TRBV15 to TRBJ2-3, with 8 positions matching TRBD2. The CDR3 contains 17 residues. V trimming: 0 bases; J trimming: 1 base; junction bases outside the gene matches: 6. Germline values: CDR1 LNHNV, CDR2 YYDKDF (reference sequence). The CDR3 sequence is CATSRDRVGGGTDTQYF. The CDR3 nucleotides are TGTGCCACCAGCAGAGATCGCGTCGGGGGGGGCACAGATACGCAGTATTTT.

V is TRBV9 and J is TRBJ2-7, with 11 bases identical to TRBD2. CDR1 is SGDLS and CDR2 is YYNGEE in the germline V gene. The CDR3 is 18 residues long. J was trimmed by 3 bases and V by 3 bases; bases with no gene match: 14. The CDR3 DNA reads TGTGCCAGCAGCGCTTGGACTAGCGGGTCCCCGATGGGCTACGAGCAGTACTTC. Its protein is CASSAWTSGSPMGYEQYF.

The chain carries TRBV5-4 and TRBJ1-5; D may be TRBD1 (5 bases). The germline V and J ends were trimmed by 3 bases and 4 bases, with 11 bases remaining between them. CDR1 is SGHNT and CDR2 is YYREEE in the germline V gene (reference sequence). This CDR3 spans 14 amino acids. CDR3: CASSYQGHNQPQHF. CDR3 bases: TGTGCCAGCAGCTACCAGGGCCATAATCAGCCCCAGCATTTT.

J is TRBJ2-1 and V is TRBV5-5, with TRBD2 identical over 10 bases. This CDR3 has 15 residues. Germline V gene sequence: CDR1 SGHKS, CDR2 YYEKEE (reference sequence). The V and J ends lost 4 bases and 5 bases, in that order; junction bases with no gene match: 6. Here the CDR3 DNA reads TGTGCCAGCAGCCGAGAGCGGGGGGGCCACAATGAGCAGTTCTTC. This gives the protein CASSRERGGHNEQFF.

This clone was seen only once. The gene calls are TRBV28 and TRBJ2-2; D gene ambiguous. This CDR3 has 13 amino acids. The V gene lost 2 bases and the J gene lost 4 bases, with 5 bases spanning the gap. CDR1 MDHEN and CDR2 SYDVKM come from the germline V gene. The CDR3 reads CASSLLSTGELFF. The CDR3 coding sequence is TGTGCCAGCAGTTTACTTTCCACCGGGGAGCTGTTTTTT. Filled out from reference TRBV28 and TRBJ2-2, the complete variable domain reads DVKVTQSSRYLVKRTGEKVFLECVQDMDHENMFWYRQDPGLGLRLIYFSYDVKMKEKGDIPEGYSVSREKKERFSLILESASTNQTSMYLCASSLLSTGELFFGEGSRLTVL.

The chain has TRBV2 and TRBJ2-7; maybe TRBD2 (6 bases). The germline V and J ends were trimmed by 8 bases and 2 bases, with 10 bases remaining between them. The CDR3 totals 12 residues. Germline V CDR1 and CDR2: SNHLY, FYNNEI. The CDR3 loop is CASLGLTYEQYF. The CDR3 region has the DNA TGTGCCAGCCTTGGACTAACCTACGAGCAGTACTTC.

The J gene is TRBJ2-1, the V gene TRBV15; 7 bases line up with TRBD1. The CDR3 has 18 residues. Germline CDR1 is LNHNV and CDR2 is YYDKDF (reference sequence). V gave up 0 bases and J gave up 0 bases; unmatched junction bases: 8. CDR3 coding DNA: TGTGCCACCAGCAGAGAAGTAGGGGGCCCAGGCTCCTACAATGAGCAGTTCTTC. It specifies CATSREVGGPGSYNEQFF.

The CDR3 region has the DNA TGTGCCAGCAGTCTTAGAGCCTACGAGCAGTACTTC. It translates to CASSLRAYEQYF. The chain carries TRBV2 and TRBJ2-7; D gene unclear. Trimming cost V 5 bases and J 2 bases, with 7 bases left between them. CDR3 length: 12 amino acids. CDR1 and CDR2 from the germline V gene are SNHLY and FYNNEI.

DNA of the CDR3: TGTGCCATCAGTGAGTACCTCAGGGGCGAAGGTAACACCTTC. It encodes CAISEYLRGEGNTF. V gene TRBV10-3 combines with J gene TRBJ1-2; tentatively, D is TRBD1 (6 bases). CDR1 and CDR2 (germline): ENHRY, SYGVKD. The CDR3 covers 14 residues. Trimming removed 1 base from V and 12 bases from J, with 18 bases in between.

The V and J genes are TRBV7-8 and TRBJ2-1; 8 bases agree with TRBD1. The V gene end was trimmed by 2 bases and the J gene end by 0 bases; junction bases not matched to a gene: 6. There are 17 residues in the CDR3. The V gene's germline CDR1 is SGHVS and CDR2 FQNEAQ. CDR3 region: CASSLPKTGGSYNEQFF. CDR3 nucleotide sequence: TGTGCCAGCAGCTTACCCAAAACAGGGGGCTCCTACAATGAGCAGTTCTTC.

The rearrangement links TRBV24-1 to TRBJ2-3, with TRBD2 matching 10 bases. The V segment lost 4 bases and the J segment 3 bases; nucleotides outside the gene matches: 6. This CDR3 has 16 amino acids. Germline CDR1 and CDR2: KGHDR and SFDVKD. CDR3 DNA: TGTGCCACCAGTGACCCTGGACTAGCGGTGACAGATACGCAGTATTTT. Translating it yields CATSDPGLAVTDTQYF.

The rearrangement links TRBV29-1 to TRBJ1-2, with D unclear. Germline CDR1 and CDR2: SQVTM and ANQGSEA. Trimming removed 4 bases at V and 8 bases at J, with 14 bases between. There are 12 residues in the CDR3. The CDR3 nucleotides are TGCAGCGTTGCGAGGCCCCCCGGAGGCTACACCTTC. Protein product: CSVARPPGGYTF.

This clone was recorded once. This sequence joins TRBV29-1 and TRBJ2-7, with D uncertain. The V and J ends lost 1 base and 4 bases respectively, with 8 bases between them. Per germline, CDR1 SQVTM and CDR2 ANQGSEA. This CDR3 comprises 12 residues. The CDR3 region is CSVEGRFYEQYF. CDR3 bases: TGCAGCGTTGAAGGCAGATTTTACGAGCAGTACTTC.

The chain couples TRBV30 to TRBJ1-4, with a weak D call TRBD1 (6 bases). The germline CDR1 and CDR2 sequences are GTSNPN and SVGIG (reference sequence). Trimming shortened V by 3 bases and J by 8 bases, and 19 bases separated the two germline ends. The CDR3 runs to 15 residues. The chain's CDR3 is CAWSKTTGSREKLFF. In DNA, the CDR3 is TGTGCCTGGAGCAAAACGACAGGAAGTAGAGAAAAACTGTTTTTT. The full variable domain, rest sourced from reference TRBV30 and TRBJ1-4, is SQTIHQWPATLVQPVGSPLSLECTVEGTSNPNLYWYRQAAGRGLQLLFYSVGIGQISSEVPQNLSASRPQDRQFILSSKKLLLSDSGFYLCAWSKTTGSREKLFFGSGTQLSVL.

The rearrangement uses TRBV7-7 and TRBJ1-2; weak D call: TRBD1 (6 bases). V lost 4 bases to trimming and J lost 8 bases, with 23 bases between them. Germline loops: CDR1 SSHAT, CDR2 FNYEAQ (reference sequence). This CDR3 has 16 residues. CDR3 bases: TGTGCCAGCAGCTCCTCTGCGGGGGGGCGCTCGAAGGGCTACACCTTC. It encodes CASSSSAGGRSKGYTF.

This clone came up once. The chain has TRBV19 and TRBJ1-5; no clear D. V lost 5 bases and J lost 0, with 11 bases in between. Looked up from germline, CDR1 is LNHDA and CDR2 is SQIVND (reference sequence). This CDR3 comprises 15 residues. The CDR3 DNA reads TGTGCCAGTAGTCATGCAAACTATAGCAATCAGCCCCAGCATTTT. It codes for CASSHANYSNQPQHF.

This clone was seen at least ten times. J is TRBJ2-1 and V is TRBV6-2 or TRBV6-3; D gene unclear. CDR1 and CDR2 (germline): MNHEY, SVGEGT. Trimming cost V 2 bases and J 14 bases, with 16 bases left between them. This CDR3 is built from 13 residues. The CDR3 nucleotides are TGTGCCAGCAGTTACGAAGTAGCAGAATGGGAGTTCTTC. It translates to CASSYEVAEWEFF.

The V and J genes are TRBV29-1 and TRBJ1-2, with 7 positions matching TRBD1. CDR1 is SQVTM and CDR2 is ANQGSEA in the germline V gene. The CDR3 contains 10 residues. V shed 7 bases and J 7 bases; nucleotides not matched to a gene: 3. The CDR3, as DNA: TGCAGCGCGAGGGGGCTTGGCTACACCTTC. Translating gives CSARGLGYTF.

This chain connects TRBV27 to TRBJ2-2; D gene unclear. The V gene's germline CDR1 is MNHEY and CDR2 SMNVEV (reference sequence). This CDR3 region has 13 residues. Trimming shortened V by 4 bases and J by 6 bases, and 9 bases separated the two germline ends. The CDR3 bases are TGTGCCAGCAGTTCGCGGCTGGCCGGGGAGCTGTTTTTT. Protein sequence: CASSSRLAGELFF.

The chain links TRBV7-6 to TRBJ2-7, with a possible D match to TRBD2 (7 bases). Between the trimmed V and J ends, which lost 1 base and 2 bases, there was a span of 15 bases. Germline CDR1 and CDR2: SGHVS and FNYEAQ. The CDR3 sequence is 16 residues long. The CDR3 coding sequence is TGTGCCAGCAGCTTAGGAGGGCGGGGGCCTGCCTACGAGCAGTACTTC. It translates to CASSLGGRGPAYEQYF. Variable domain in full (rest from reference TRBV7-6 and TRBJ2-7): GAGVSQSPRYKVTKRGQDVALRCDPISGHVSLYWYRQALGQGPEFLTYFNYEAQQDKSGLPNDRFSAERPEGSISTLTIQRTEQRDSAMYRCASSLGGRGPAYEQYFGPGTRLTVT.

The chain joins TRBV7-6 to TRBJ2-1; no firm D call. V was pared by 2 bases and J by 1 base, with 9 bases between. Germline loops: CDR1 SGHVS, CDR2 FNYEAQ. The CDR3 spans 15 residues. The chain's CDR3 is CASSLSPRSYNEQFF. The CDR3 nucleotides read TGTGCCAGCAGCTTAAGTCCCAGATCCTACAATGAGCAGTTCTTC.